This is a list of T cell receptor beta chains from one sample in a study of T cells in narcolepsy. Repertoires were generated with immunoSEQ multiplex PCR, while TCRdb's copy carries only in-frame clones and drops some. The sample holds roughly 22,000 clones, around two thirds seen once. The sequenced sample was memory (CD45RA-) CD4+ T cells from blood. The receptor source for this set is a human donor in good health. Both conserved end residues are part of each CDR3. D genes are given only for firm matches. Clone size is not always given. Where it is, it says once, few, many or a class for expanded clones.

>TRBJ1-5|NA|NA|TRBV7-2
CASSLARGSNQPQHF
TGTGCCAGCAGCTTAGCGAGGGGAAGCAATCAGCCCCAGCATTTT
>TRBJ1-6|NA|NA|TRBV7-3
CASSLRSNSPLHF
TGTGCCAGCAGCTTAAGGAGCAATTCACCCCTCCACTTT
>TRBJ2-7|TRBD1|few|TRBV2
CASSTTGIMYEQYF
TGTGCCAGCAGTACGACAGGGATAATGTACGAGCAGTACTTC
>TRBJ2-7|NA|NA|TRBV27
CASSEQAGRSYEQYF
TGTGCCAGCAGTGAGCAGGCAGGACGCTCCTACGAGCAGTACTTC
>TRBJ1-5|NA|NA|TRBV7-6
CASSLAADQPQHF
TGTGCCAGCAGCTTAGCAGCGGATCAGCCCCAGCATTTT
>TRBJ1-2|TRBD1|few|TRBV28
CASSLSQGAHGYTF
TGTGCCAGCAGTTTATCCCAGGGGGCGCATGGCTACACCTTC
>TRBJ2-7|NA|few|TRBV4-2
CASSQDYSPSYEQYF
TGTGCCAGCAGCCAAGACTACTCCCCGTCCTACGAGCAGTACTTC
>TRBJ1-5|TRBD1|NA|TRBV19
CASSIQGASQPQHF
TGTGCCAGTAGTATACAGGGGGCGAGTCAGCCCCAGCATTTT
>TRBJ2-5|NA|NA|TRBV29-1
CSVEKGSGETQYF
TGCAGCGTTGAAAAGGGGTCCGGGGAGACCCAGTACTTC
>TRBJ1-6|TRBD1|NA|TRBV6-5
CASNNRGKNSPLHF
TGTGCCAGCAACAACAGGGGTAAAAATTCACCCCTCCACTTT
>TRBJ1-2|NA|NA|TRBV4-1
CASSQVGVGNRRSNGYTF
TGCGCCAGCAGCCAGGTCGGGGTTGGGAACAGGAGGAGCAATGGCTACACCTTC
>TRBJ2-3|NA|few|TRBV29-1
CSVGQATDTQYF
TGCAGCGTTGGCCAGGCCACAGATACGCAGTATTTT
>TRBJ2-3|TRBD2|NA|TRBV6-1
CASSGDYTDTQYF
TGTGCCAGCAGTGGGGACTACACAGATACGCAGTATTTT
>TRBJ2-1|TRBD2|NA|TRBV5-4
CASSLRTSGGSEQFF
TGTGCCAGCAGCTTGCGGACTAGCGGAGGGTCGGAACAGTTCTTC
>TRBJ2-1|NA|NA|TRBV20-1
CSANGHEQFF
TGCAGTGCTAACGGCCATGAGCAGTTCTTC
>TRBJ1-6|NA|few|TRBV13
CASSSRSEGVYNSPLHF
TGTGCCAGCAGCTCCCGGTCGGAGGGGGTCTATAATTCACCCCTCCACTTT
>TRBJ2-5|TRBD1|NA|TRBV2
CASSTQGWEQYF
TGTGCCAGCAGCACACAGGGGTGGGAGCAGTACTTC
>TRBJ2-7|NA|NA|TRBV28
CASSLWDSSYEQYF
TGTGCCAGCAGTTTATGGGACAGCTCCTACGAGCAGTACTTC
>TRBJ2-6|NA|NA|TRBV10-3
CAISDPGQVRVGANVPTF
TGTGCCATCAGTGATCCCGGACAAGTGAGGGTTGGGGCCAACGTCCCGACTTTC
>TRBJ2-3|TRBD2|NA|TRBV29-1
CSSGLAGGSNTQYF
TGCAGCTCGGGACTAGCGGGGGGGTCAAATACGCAGTATTTT
>TRBJ2-7|NA|few|TRBV7-8
CASSLERGHYEQYF
TGTGCCAGCAGCTTAGAACGGGGCCACTACGAGCAGTACTTC
>TRBJ2-1|TRBD2|NA|TRBV12-5
CASGLAPRGVLAGVYNEQFF
TGTGCTAGTGGGTTGGCCCCTCGGGGCGTACTAGCGGGGGTATACAATGAGCAGTTCTTC
>TRBJ2-1|NA|few|TRBV11-3
CASSSASAYNEQFF
TGTGCCAGCAGCTCCGCTAGCGCCTACAATGAGCAGTTCTTC
>TRBJ1-5|NA|few|TRBV19
CASSLHRANQPQHF
TGTGCCAGTAGTCTACACAGGGCCAATCAGCCCCAGCATTTT
>TRBJ1-2|NA|NA|TRBV6-5
CASSSFGQNYGYTF
TGTGCCAGCAGTTCCTTCGGCCAGAACTATGGCTACACCTTC
>TRBJ2-7|TRBD2|NA|TRBV27
CASSPGLAEAYEQYF
TGTGCCAGCAGTCCGGGACTAGCGGAAGCCTACGAGCAGTACTTC